This passage covers 23 T cell receptor beta chains from one sample sequenced in a study of shared clonotypes between healthy human individuals. Using immunoSEQ multiplex PCR, the repertoire was profiled, and TCRdb retains in-frame clones only, with some absent. The repertoire holds about 120,000 clones, with around 68% as singletons. Sequenced: memory CD8+ T cells sorted from blood. Subset specified: CD45RO+ cells pooled with CCR7-negative TemRA cells. These receptor sequences come from a woman younger than 45 in good health.

This clone was detected only a few times. The chain is built from TRBV7-9 and TRBJ2-2; either TRBD1 or TRBD2 may supply D (5 bases each). The germline V and J ends were trimmed by 9 bases and 9 bases, with 17 bases remaining between them. The germline gives CDR1 SEHNR, CDR2 FQNEAQ (reference sequence). The CDR3 has 13 amino acids. The CDR3 protein is CASQGRENRELFF. The CDR3, as DNA: TGTGCCAGTCAGGGCAGGGAGAACCGGGAGCTGTTTTTT.

The chain recombines TRBV10-3 with TRBJ2-3, with D perhaps TRBD1 (5 bases). Trimming pared 3 bases from V and 5 bases from J, leaving 18 bases between. This CDR3 has 16 amino acids. From germline, CDR1 is ENHRY and CDR2 SYGVKD. The CDR3: CAISDGWVGDEDTQYF. The CDR3 bases are TGTGCCATCAGTGACGGGTGGGTAGGGGATGAAGATACGCAGTATTTT.

This clone appeared a few times. V and J are TRBV7-9 and TRBJ2-7; no clear D gene. The germline V gene has CDR1 SEHNR and CDR2 FQNEAQ (reference sequence). The length of the CDR3 is 12 residues. The V end was cut by 1 base, the J end by 5 bases, with 6 bases between. The CDR3 DNA reads as TGTGCCAGCAGCTTAGGGCGGAACGAGCAGTACTTC. Translation: CASSLGRNEQYF. The entire variable domain, with the rest obtained from reference TRBV7-9 and TRBJ2-7, is as follows: DTGVSQNPRHKITKRGQNVTFRCDPISEHNRLYWYRQTLGQGPEFLTYFQNEAQLEKSRLLSDRFSAERPKGSFSTLEIQRTEQGDSAMYLCASSLGRNEQYFGPGTRLTVT.

The V and J genes are TRBV11-2 and TRBJ2-1, with a weak D call TRBD1 (5 bases). Trimming took 0 bases from V and 6 from J, leaving 6 bases between them. This CDR3 is 13 amino acids long. Germline V gene lookup returns CDR1 SGHAT and CDR2 FQNNGV. The DNA of the CDR3 is TGTGCCAGCAGCTTAGACAGGGTCAATGAGCAGTTCTTC. It specifies CASSLDRVNEQFF.

This rearrangement joins TRBV7-3 to TRBJ2-1, with D unresolved. Trimming cost V 5 bases and J 6 bases, with 20 bases left between them. This CDR3 contains 16 residues. Germline V lookup: CDR1 SGHTA, CDR2 FQGTGA. CDR3: CASSPLGLVNTNEQFF. The CDR3 DNA sequence: TGTGCCAGCAGCCCGTTGGGTCTAGTTAACACCAATGAGCAGTTCTTC.

This clone was counted only a few times. The V and J genes are TRBV6-1 and TRBJ1-2; D is undetermined. The CDR3 sequence is 14 residues long. The V gene lost 1 base and the J gene lost 4 bases, with 10 bases spanning the gap. Germline values: CDR1 MNHNS, CDR2 SASEGT. CDR3 region: CASSEEGESYGYTF. The CDR3 nucleotides read TGTGCCAGCAGTGAAGAGGGAGAGAGCTATGGCTACACCTTC.

This clone was seen at least ten times. The rearrangement joins TRBV14 to TRBJ1-2; D call uncertain. Germline V CDR1 and CDR2: SGHDN, FVKESK. Trimming left V 3 bases short and J 9 bases short, with 11 bases between. The CDR3 length is 12 residues. As DNA, the CDR3 is TGTGCCAGCAGCCAGATGGGTGGGCGCTACACCTTC. This encodes CASSQMGGRYTF.

The chain links TRBV28 to TRBJ1-1; TRBD1 aligns across 7 bases. Trimming cost V 10 bases and J 1 base; bases outside gene matches: 6. The length of the CDR3 is 13 residues. CDR1 and CDR2 from the germline V gene are MDHEN and SYDVKM. The CDR3 is CATTGEANTEAFF. CDR3 in DNA: TGTGCCACCACAGGGGAAGCGAACACTGAAGCTTTCTTT.

This clone was observed a single time. CDR3 region: CASSEVAGENEQYF. For the CDR3, the DNA is TGTGCCAGCAGTGAAGTGGCAGGGGAAAACGAGCAGTACTTC. This sequence joins TRBV6-1 and TRBJ2-7, with D perhaps TRBD1 (6 bases). Germline V gene sequence: CDR1 MNHNS, CDR2 SASEGT. V was trimmed by 1 base and J by 5 bases, leaving 12 bases between them. This CDR3 region has 14 residues.

There are many counts of this clone. One end of the junction fails to match germline, which may point to a read error. The chain uses TRBV5-6 and TRBJ2-3; TRBD2 agrees at 7 bases. This CDR3 region has 12 residues. CDR1 and CDR2 (germline): SGHDT, YYEEEE. For the CDR3, the DNA is TGTGCCAGCAGCTTTTCCGGGACTAATTCGGATTTT. Its protein product is CASSFSGTNSDF.

The V gene is TRBV5-1, the J gene TRBJ2-5, with 9 bases aligning to TRBD1. Germline V gene sequence: CDR1 SGHRS, CDR2 YFSETQ. The length of the CDR3 is 14 residues. With 2 bases clipped from V and 6 bases from J, the junction kept 5 bases outside the gene matches. For the CDR3, the DNA is TGCGCCAGCAGCTTCGGGACAGGGAGACAGACCCAGTACTTC. Its protein is CASSFGTGRQTQYF.

CDR3 DNA sequence: TGTGCCACCAGCACGGGACTAGCGGGAGTGAGGGCCGAGCAGTACTTC. Translation gives CATSTGLAGVRAEQYF. This chain joins TRBV15 and TRBJ2-7; 14 bases are a match to TRBD2. The junction had 8 bases not matched to a gene; V was cut back by 4 bases and J by 6 bases. The CDR3 runs to 16 residues. Germline V gives CDR1 LNHNV, CDR2 YYDKDF (reference sequence).

A single count supports this clone. The chain couples TRBV7-8 to TRBJ1-1; D is undetermined. This CDR3 has 12 residues. The V and J ends lost 3 bases and 3 bases respectively, with 5 bases between them. Germline CDR1 SGHVS, CDR2 FQNEAQ. CDR3 bases: TGTGCCAGCAGCTTCATGGACACTGAAGCTTTCTTT. It is translated as CASSFMDTEAFF.

This clone was seen repeatedly, ten times or more. The chain employs TRBV4-2 and TRBJ2-1; TRBD2 is a possible D gene (6 bases). V was pared by 0 bases and J by 2 bases, with 11 bases between. Germline V gene sequence: CDR1 LGHNA, CDR2 YNFKEQ. The CDR3 covers 16 residues. CDR3 sequence: CASSQDEGGAYNEQFF. The CDR3 nucleotides are TGTGCCAGCAGCCAAGATGAGGGAGGAGCCTACAATGAGCAGTTCTTC.

This clone was found once. V is TRBV7-8 and J is TRBJ2-3; no clear D. CDR3 length: 16 residues. The V and J ends lost 6 bases and 2 bases respectively, with 18 bases between them. Germline CDR1 is SGHVS and CDR2 is FQNEAQ. CDR3 amino acids: CASRKTEEAFTDTQYF. CDR3 in DNA: TGTGCCAGCAGGAAAACGGAAGAAGCTTTCACAGATACGCAGTATTTT. The variable domain in full, with the rest retrieved from reference TRBV7-8 and TRBJ2-3, is GAGVSQSPRYKVAKRGQDVALRCDPISGHVSLFWYQQALGQGPEFLTYFQNEAQLDKSGLPSDRFFAERPEGSVSTLKIQRTQQEDSAVYLCASRKTEEAFTDTQYFGPGTRLTVL.

Worth noting for this clone: A much larger clonotype is one base distant, so this may be a read error. The chain recombines TRBV25-1 with TRBJ2-1, with 7 bases lining up with TRBD2. Per the germline V gene, CDR1 is MGHDK and CDR2 is SYGVNS. V dropped 5 bases and J dropped 2; count of bases not matched to a gene: 9. The CDR3 length is 16 residues. The CDR3 is CASSFSAGVTYNEQFF. CDR3 coding DNA: TGTGCCAGCAGTTTCTCGGCGGGAGTAACCTACAATGAGCAGTTCTTC.

CDR3 coding DNA: TGCTGCGCCGGATGGGAAACCTACAATGAGCAGTTCTTC. Translation: CCAGWETYNEQFF. The chain joins TRBV29-1 to TRBJ2-1; no clear D gene. Germline CDR1 is SQVTM and CDR2 is ANQGSEA. The CDR3 runs 13 residues.

V is TRBV7-6 and J is TRBJ1-2, with a possible D match to TRBD1 (6 bases). CDR3 length: 13 residues. Germline V lookup: CDR1 SGHVS, CDR2 FNYEAQ. Trimming removed 1 base at V and 5 bases at J, with 8 bases between. In DNA form, the CDR3 reads TGTGCCAGCAGCTTAGGGACAGATTATGGCTACACCTTC. Residues: CASSLGTDYGYTF.

This chain links TRBV28 with TRBJ1-5; 8 bases map to TRBD1. The CDR3 is 13 amino acids. Germline values: CDR1 MDHEN, CDR2 SYDVKM. Germline trimming cut 2 bases from V and 7 bases from J; bases unmatched to any gene: 1. The CDR3 region has the DNA TGTGCCAGCAGTTTACAGGGGGCACAGCCCCAGCATTTT. This sequence encodes CASSLQGAQPQHF.

This clone showed up just once. The chain uses TRBV28 and TRBJ2-1; the D gene is possibly TRBD2 (5 bases). The germline V and J ends were trimmed by 2 bases and 3 bases, with 11 bases remaining between them. The CDR3 is made up of 15 amino acids. Germline CDR1 reads MDHEN; CDR2 reads SYDVKM. The CDR3 DNA reads as TGTGCCAGCAGTTTAACTAGTTCATTCTACAATGAGCAGTTCTTC. It encodes CASSLTSSFYNEQFF.

This sequence joins TRBV4-1 and TRBJ1-1; D is unclear. CDR1 MGHRA and CDR2 YSYEKL come from the germline V gene. V was shortened by 2 bases and J by 1 base, with 11 bases between the two germline ends. There are 15 residues in the CDR3. The CDR3 sequence: CASSQIHRKNTEAFF. Written as DNA, the CDR3 is TGCGCCAGCAGCCAAATTCACCGGAAGAACACTGAAGCTTTCTTT.

This chain joins TRBV2 and TRBJ2-3, with 10 positions matching TRBD1. V lost 8 bases to trimming and J lost 2 bases; unmatched junction nucleotides: 4. Germline CDR1 SNHLY, CDR2 FYNNEI. There are 14 residues in the CDR3. The CDR3 loop is CASGTGAITDTQYF. In DNA, the CDR3 is TGTGCCAGCGGGACAGGGGCTATCACAGATACGCAGTATTTT.

The chain recombines TRBV19 with TRBJ2-1, with D perhaps matching TRBD2 (6 bases). Trimming took 3 bases from V and 2 from J, leaving 14 bases between them. The CDR3 has 16 amino acids. Germline V gene lookup returns CDR1 LNHDA and CDR2 SQIVND (reference sequence). The CDR3 protein is CASSIRDLRTYNEQFF. The CDR3 DNA reads as TGTGCCAGTAGTATCCGGGACTTACGAACCTACAATGAGCAGTTCTTC.